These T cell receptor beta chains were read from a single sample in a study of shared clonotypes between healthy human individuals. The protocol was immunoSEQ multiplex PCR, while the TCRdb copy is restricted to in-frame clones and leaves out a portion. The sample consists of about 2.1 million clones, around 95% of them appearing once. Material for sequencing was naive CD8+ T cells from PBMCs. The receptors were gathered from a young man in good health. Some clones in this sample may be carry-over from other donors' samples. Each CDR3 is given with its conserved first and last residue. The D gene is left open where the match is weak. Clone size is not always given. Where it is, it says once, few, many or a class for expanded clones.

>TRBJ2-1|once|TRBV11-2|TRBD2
TGTGCCAGCAGCTTAGGTCTCCTAGCGGGAGGGTACAATGAGCAGTTCTTC
CASSLGLLAGGYNEQFF
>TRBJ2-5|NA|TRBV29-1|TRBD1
TGCAGCGTTGCGGGACAGTCGGGCGCCCAGTACTTC
CSVAGQSGAQYF
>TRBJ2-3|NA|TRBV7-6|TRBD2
TGTGCCAGCAGTTGGACTAGCGGTAGCACAGATACGCAGTATTTT
CASSWTSGSTDTQYF
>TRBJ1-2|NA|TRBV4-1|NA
TGCGCCAGCAGCCATTACGGGACGAACTATGGCTACACCTTC
CASSHYGTNYGYTF
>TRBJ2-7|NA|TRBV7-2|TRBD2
TGTGCCAGCAGCATAGGCCTAGCGGGACCCTACGAGCAGTACTTC
CASSIGLAGPYEQYF
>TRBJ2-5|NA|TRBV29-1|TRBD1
TGCAGCGTTCGAACCGGGACAGGGGAAGAGACCCAGTACTTC
CSVRTGTGEETQYF
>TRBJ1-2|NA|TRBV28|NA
TGTGCCAGCAGTTTCCCAGAAGACCACTACACCTTC
CASSFPEDHYTF
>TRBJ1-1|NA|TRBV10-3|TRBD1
TGTGCCACCGGGACAGGGGGCATGAACACTGAAGCTTTCTTT
CATGTGGMNTEAFF
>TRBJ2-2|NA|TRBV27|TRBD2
TGTGCCAGCAGTTTATTGGGACTAGCGGGAGTTACCGGGGAGCTGTTTTTT
CASSLLGLAGVTGELFF
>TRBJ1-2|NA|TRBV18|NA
TGTGCCAGCTCACCACCAGGCGTGATCTATGGCTACACCTTC
CASSPPGVIYGYTF
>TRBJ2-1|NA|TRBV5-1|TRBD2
TGCGCCAGCAGCCCACCGACTAGCGGGAGTAGCGATGAGCAGTTCTTC
CASSPPTSGSSDEQFF
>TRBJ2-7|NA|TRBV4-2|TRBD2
TGTGCCAGCAGCCAAGAGGGCCGGACTAGCGTTACCGAGCAGTACTTC
CASSQEGRTSVTEQYF
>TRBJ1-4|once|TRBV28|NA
TGTGCCAGCAGCTCCTCTCCCCCAGGTTTCCGAAAACTGTTTTTT
CASSSSPPGFRKLFF
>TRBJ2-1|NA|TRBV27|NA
TGTGCCAGCAGTTTAGCGCTAGGCTCCTACAATGAGCAGTTCTTC
CASSLALGSYNEQFF
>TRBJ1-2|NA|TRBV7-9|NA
TGTGCCAGCAGCCCGGAAACTCGTCCCGGCTACACCTTC
CASSPETRPGYTF
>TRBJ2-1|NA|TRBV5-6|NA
TGTGCCAGCGCTTCAGCGGCGTACAATGAGCAGTTCTTC
CASASAAYNEQFF
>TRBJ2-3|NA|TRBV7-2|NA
TGTGCCAGCAGCCCGGTAAGGGTCGCAGATACGCAGTATTTT
CASSPVRVADTQYF
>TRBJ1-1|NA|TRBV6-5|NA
TGTGCCAGCAGTTACGCCAGGAACACTGAAGCTTTCTTT
CASSYARNTEAFF
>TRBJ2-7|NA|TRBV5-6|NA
TGTGCCAGCAGCTCCGGGACCTCCTACGAGCAGTACTTC
CASSSGTSYEQYF
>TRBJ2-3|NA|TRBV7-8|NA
TGTGCCAGCGGAGCGGTTACAGATACGCAGTATTTT
CASGAVTDTQYF
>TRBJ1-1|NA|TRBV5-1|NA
TGCGCCAGCAGCTTGGCAGGGCCCTTAATGAACACTGAAGCTTTCTTT
CASSLAGPLMNTEAFF
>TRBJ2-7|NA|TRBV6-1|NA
TGTGCCAGCAGTGAAGCCGTAGCCACAGCCTCCTACGAGCAGTACTTC
CASSEAVATASYEQYF
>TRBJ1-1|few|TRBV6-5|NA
TGTGCCAGCAGTGAGGAGACCCAGGATGAAGCTTTCTTT
CASSEETQDEAFF
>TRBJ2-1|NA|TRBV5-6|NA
TGTGCCAGCAGCTTGGAGGGCGACGGGCGTTTCAATGAGCAGTTCTTC
CASSLEGDGRFNEQFF
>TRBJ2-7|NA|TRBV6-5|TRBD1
TGTGCCAGCAGTTACTCGGCGGGACAGGGACACGAGCAGTACTTC
CASSYSAGQGHEQYF
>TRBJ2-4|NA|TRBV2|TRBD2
TGTGCCAGCTTGGGACTAGCGACGGATATAACAGCCAAAAACATTCAGTACTTC
CASLGLATDITAKNIQYF
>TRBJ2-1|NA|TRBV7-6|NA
TGTGCCAGCAGCTTAGATTGGGCACAAGACGGGAAGCAGGACTCCTACAATGAGCAGTTCTTC
CASSLDWAQDGKQDSYNEQFF
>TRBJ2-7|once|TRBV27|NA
TGTGCCAGCAGTTTATATCCGGGCCCCGGCGAGCAGTACTTC
CASSLYPGPGEQYF
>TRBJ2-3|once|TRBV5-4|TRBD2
TGTGCCAGCAGCGGCGGGACTAGCGGGAATCCAGATACGCAGTATTTT
CASSGGTSGNPDTQYF
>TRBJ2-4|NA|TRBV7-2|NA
TGTGCCAGCACGCATAACTCAGTTCTGTTAGCCAAAAACATTCAGTACTTC
CASTHNSVLLAKNIQYF
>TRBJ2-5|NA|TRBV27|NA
TGTGCCAGCAGTTTAGGGGCGGGAAGGGGAGAGACCCAGTACTTC
CASSLGAGRGETQYF
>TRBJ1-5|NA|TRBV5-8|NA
TGTGCCAGCAGCTTGGTCCACAGCCGTCGGCCTTATAGCAATCAGCCCCAGCATTTT
CASSLVHSRRPYSNQPQHF
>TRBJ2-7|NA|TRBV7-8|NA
TGTGCCAGCAGCTTAGCGAGGAGTGGCAGGGGTTCAAGTCTAGTGGGCTACGAGCAGTACTTC
CASSLARSGRGSSLVGYEQYF
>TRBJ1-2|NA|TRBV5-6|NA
TGTGCCAGCAGCTTGAACAGGGACTCAGACTATGGCTACACCTTC
CASSLNRDSDYGYTF
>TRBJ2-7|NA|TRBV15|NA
TGTGCCACCAGCGGTGTAGGTTCCTACGAGCAGTACTTC
CATSGVGSYEQYF
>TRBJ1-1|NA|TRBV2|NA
TGTGCCAGCAGCTCTCGGGAATTTAACACTGAAGCTTTCTTT
CASSSREFNTEAFF
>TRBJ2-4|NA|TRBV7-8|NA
TGTGCCAGCAGCTTAGCGGAGATAGCCAAAAACATTCAGTACTTC
CASSLAEIAKNIQYF
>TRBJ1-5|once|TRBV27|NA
TGTGCCAGCAGTCCACCGACGGGGCAGCCCCAGCATTTT
CASSPPTGQPQHF
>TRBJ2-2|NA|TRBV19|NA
TGTGCCAGTAGTATCAGGGGGGTCGGGGAGCTGTTTTTT
CASSIRGVGELFF
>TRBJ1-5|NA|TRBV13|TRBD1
TGTGCCAGCAGCCGACAGGGCGGGTGGGATCAGCCCCAGCATTTT
CASSRQGGWDQPQHF
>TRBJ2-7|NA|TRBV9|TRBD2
TGTGCCAGCAGCCCACCCGGGGGGGACCGCGCCACCCACGAGCAGTACTTC
CASSPPGGDRATHEQYF
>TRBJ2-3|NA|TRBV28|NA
TGTGCCACCAAGGGGGGGCGAACAGATACGCAGTATTTT
CATKGGRTDTQYF